These 32 T cell receptor delta chains were sequenced from one sample in a study of gamma-delta T cells after stem cell transplantation. TCRdb reprocessed the RT-PCR reads through CATT. Here the sample spans about 3,000 delta-chain clones, about 1.8% being singletons. The source material was gamma-delta T cells. Every receptor here comes from a human donor. It is not recorded whose cells these are; they may come from a transplant donor.

This clone was seen only a few times. This DNA's translation and the protein TCRdb lists, from a much larger clone, do not match at residue 9, likely due to a read error; the protein shown is translated from the DNA. The gene calls are TRDV2 and TRDJ1; TRDD3 matches 9 bases. The V segment lost 3 bases and the J segment 3 bases; nucleotides outside the gene matches: 4. CDR1 and CDR2 from the germline V gene are GEAIGNYY and EKD. The CDR3 sequence is 14 residues long. CDR3 amino acids: CACDRLGEPDKLIF. The CDR3 DNA is TGTGCCTGTGACCGACTGGGGGAGCCCGATAAACTCATCTTT.

This clone has a handful of counts. A far larger clone is only one base removed, so a read error is likely. This CDR3 is also generated by other DNA sequences in the sample. J is TRDJ1 and V is TRDV2; D gene ambiguous. This CDR3 comprises 13 residues. Per the germline V gene, CDR1 is GEAIGNYY and CDR2 is EKD. In nucleotides, the CDR3 is TGTGCCTGTGACGCCATCTCAGCCGACAAACTCATCTTT. Translating it yields CACDAISADKLIF.

Worth noting for this clone: Translating this DNA gives a protein that differs at residue 8 from the TCRdb one, which belongs to a much larger clone; a read error is likely, and the protein shown is this translation. The chain joins TRDV2 to TRDJ1; 7 nucleotides agree with TRDD3. Germline loops: CDR1 GEAIGNYY, CDR2 EKD. The CDR3 has 17 residues. Trimming removed 3 bases from V and 0 bases from J; junction bases left unmatched: 12. The CDR3 spells CACDFLGGTPYTDKLIF. The CDR3 DNA reads TGTGCCTGTGACTTCCTGGGGGGTACTCCGTACACCGATAAACTCATCTTT.

This clone was seen at least ten times. This likely came from a read error, as a far larger clone is one base away. Different DNA sequences within this sample yield the same CDR3. CDR3 sequence (DNA): TGCGCCTGTCTTCTACTGGGGGATAAGGGCGATAAACTCATCTTT. As protein: CACLLLGDKGDKLIF. The chain carries TRDV2 and TRDJ1; 11 bases match TRDD3. The V gene's germline CDR1 is GEAIGNYY and CDR2 EKD. This CDR3 contains 15 residues.

This clone has more than one count but fewer than ten. The protein TCRdb gives is from a much larger clone and does not agree with this DNA's translation at residue 17, likely a read error; the protein shown here comes from the DNA. The chain couples TRDV2 to TRDJ1; 12 nucleotides agree with TRDD3. Germline V gene sequence: CDR1 GEAIGNYY, CDR2 EKD. The CDR3 length is 22 residues. The V and J ends lost 2 bases and 4 bases, in that order; junction bases with no gene match: 25. The CDR3 reads CACDILGDTRDRKDVYIDKLIF. CDR3 nucleotide sequence: TGTGCCTGTGACATTCTGGGGGATACGCGGGACCGCAAGGACGTTTACATCGATAAACTCATCTTT.

The sample holds a few counts of this clone. It differs at one base from a far larger clone, so likely a read error. The same CDR3 arises from other DNA sequences in this sample as well. The chain employs TRDV2 and TRDJ1; 7 bases fit TRDD3. Losses at the gene ends were 3 bases for V and 2 bases for J; bases not matched to a gene: 11. CDR1 is GEAIGNYY and CDR2 is EKD in the germline V gene. CDR3 length: 16 amino acids. The CDR3 spells CACDAMGDMYTDKLIF. CDR3 DNA sequence: TGTGCCTGTGACGCTATGGGGGACATGTATACCGATAAACTCATCTTT.

This clone came up a few times. This likely came from a read error, as a far larger clone is one base away. V gene TRDV2 combines with J gene TRDJ3, with a possible D match to TRDD3 (6 bases). Germline V CDR1 and CDR2: GEAIGNYY, EKD. The CDR3 is 21 amino acids. V was pared by 2 bases and J by 2 bases, with 24 bases between. The CDR3 reads CACDIAERGRDNPWDTRQMFF. The CDR3 DNA reads as TGTGCCTGTGACATCGCGGAGAGAGGGAGGGATAACCCCTGGGACACCCGACAGATGTTTTTC.

Of note for this clone: TCRdb's protein, taken from a much larger clone, differs from this DNA's translation at residue 10, likely owing to a read error; the protein displayed comes from the DNA. This chain joins TRDV2 and TRDJ1; D is uncertain. Per germline, CDR1 GEAIGNYY and CDR2 EKD. The CDR3 has 16 residues. The germline V and J ends were trimmed by 0 bases and 0 bases, with 13 bases remaining between them. The CDR3 region has the DNA TGTGCCTGTGACACCGTTACGGAAGGGCACACCGATAAACTCATCTTT. Translating it yields CACDTVTEGHTDKLIF.

This clone has ten or more counts. The likely explanation is a read error, given a far larger clone one base away. Other DNA sequences in this sample translate to the same CDR3. The chain links TRDV2 to TRDJ1; D possibly corresponds to TRDD3 (6 bases). This CDR3 is built from 17 residues. The germline V gene has CDR1 GEAIGNYY and CDR2 EKD. The CDR3 loop reads CACDKVGAPVVTDKLIF. The CDR3 DNA sequence: TGCGCCTGTGACAAAGTGGGGGCTCCAGTTGTGACCGATAAACTCATCTTT.

This clone showed up just a few times. TCRdb records a much larger clone's protein for this DNA, with a difference at residue 8 that likely arises from a read error; the protein given is the translation of the DNA. V and J are TRDV2 and TRDJ1; D unresolved. The germline gives CDR1 GEAIGNYY, CDR2 EKD. The CDR3 extends over 14 amino acids. V gave up 1 base and J gave up 1 base, with 9 bases separating them. CDR3: CACDTLEGTDKLIF. DNA of the CDR3: TGTGCCTGTGACACACTTGAGGGCACCGATAAACTCATCTTT.

In the case of this clone: This DNA's translation and the protein TCRdb lists, from a much larger clone, do not match at residue 7, likely due to a read error; the protein shown is translated from the DNA. The rearrangement links TRDV2 to TRDJ1; unclear D gene. This CDR3 has 15 amino acids. The germline CDR1 and CDR2 sequences are GEAIGNYY and EKD. Trimming shortened V by 1 base and J by 0 bases, and 11 bases separated the two germline ends. For the CDR3, the DNA is TGTGCCTGTGACACAGTGAGGACGTACACCGATAAACTCATCTTT. Amino acids: CACDTVRTYTDKLIF.

This clone was counted only a few times. The protein TCRdb gives is from a much larger clone and does not agree with this DNA's translation at residue 6, likely a read error; the protein shown here comes from the DNA. The chain has TRDV2 and TRDJ1; TRDD3 agrees at 12 bases. Germline CDR1 GEAIGNYY, CDR2 EKD. The V segment lost 3 bases and the J segment 0 bases; nucleotides outside the gene matches: 13. CDR3 length: 19 residues. The CDR3: CACDPLLGDTQLYTDKLIF. CDR3 nucleotides: TGTGCCTGTGACCCTTTACTGGGGGATACACAGTTGTACACCGATAAACTCATCTTT.

This clone was detected only a few times. It is likely a read error: a sequence one base away is far more abundant. The sample contains more than one DNA sequence encoding this CDR3. The V call is TRDV2, the J call TRDJ1; unclear D gene. In germline, CDR1 is GEAIGNYY, CDR2 EKD. The CDR3 consists of 14 residues. CDR3 bases: TGTGCCTGTGACACCGTGGGCAACACCGATAAACTTATCTTT. Protein: CACDTVGNTDKLIF.

On this clone: A far larger clone is one nucleotide away, so this likely arose from a read error. V gene TRDV2 combines with J gene TRDJ3, with 10 positions matching TRDD3. The germline V gene has CDR1 GEAIGNYY and CDR2 EKD. The CDR3 has 21 amino acids. The CDR3 DNA follows: TGTGCCTGTGACTCCGTAGAGGGGGATACGCGACCCACCTGGGGCACCCGACAGATGTTTTTC. It is translated as CACDSVEGDTRPTWGTRQMFF.

This clone is large (0.1 to 1%). The identical CDR3 is also encoded by other nucleotide sequences in the sample. J is TRDJ3 and V is TRDV2, with a possible D match to TRDD2 (5 bases). The germline CDR1 and CDR2 sequences are GEAIGNYY and EKD. This CDR3 contains 19 residues. V dropped 0 bases and J dropped 3 bases, with 17 bases sitting between them. This chain's CDR3 is CACDTASSPSGWDTRQMFF. The DNA of the CDR3 is TGTGCCTGTGACACCGCGAGTAGTCCTTCTGGCTGGGACACCCGACAGATGTTTTTC.

This clone was observed a handful of times. TCRdb has a much larger clone's protein, which differs at residue 15 from the translation of this DNA, likely because of a read error; what is shown is the protein translated from the DNA. This rearrangement joins TRDV2 to TRDJ1, with 8 bases matching TRDD3. The length of the CDR3 is 17 residues. Germline-derived CDR1 and CDR2 are GEAIGNYY and EKD. CDR3 DNA sequence: TGTGCCTGCTACAACCTGGGGGAGGAGTGGGGTCCCGATAAACCCATCTTT. Translated: CACYNLGEEWGPDKPIF.

The sample holds a few counts of this clone. TCRdb's protein for this DNA is that of a much larger clone and differs from the translation at residue 11, likely a read error; the protein shown is the DNA translation. The chain joins TRDV2 to TRDJ1, with 12 bases matching TRDD3. Germline trimming cut 2 bases from V and 0 bases from J; bases unmatched to any gene: 21. The germline CDR1 and CDR2 sequences are GEAIGNYY and EKD. The CDR3 is 22 residues long. The CDR3 is CACDILGDTRGRKDVYTDKLIF. For the CDR3, the DNA is TGTGCCTGTGACATTCTGGGGGATACGCGGGGCCGCAAGGACGTTTACACCGATAAACTCATCTTT.

Concerning this clone itself: TCRdb lists the protein of a much larger clone for this DNA, which differs at residue 6, so this is likely a read error; the protein given here is translated from the DNA itself. The J gene is TRDJ1, the V gene TRDV2; D perhaps matches TRDD3 (6 bases). The CDR3 has 13 amino acids. Trimming stripped 4 bases from V and 3 bases from J, with 11 bases between. The germline CDR1 and CDR2 sequences are GEAIGNYY and EKD. The CDR3 reads CACEGMRSDKLIF. CDR3 in DNA: TGTGCCTGTGAGGGGATGCGGTCCGATAAACTCATCTTT.

This clone is medium-sized in the sample. Other nucleotide sequences in the sample specify the same CDR3. The chain combines TRDV1 with TRDJ1; the match to TRDD3 covers 10 bases. Germline CDR1 reads TSWWSYY; CDR2 reads QGS. Unmatched junction bases numbered 23, after V lost 1 base and J lost 0 bases. This CDR3 comprises 23 residues. The CDR3 spells CALGEPLQPRALGDRGYTDKLIF. The CDR3 bases are TGTGCTCTTGGGGAACCTCTACAACCTAGGGCTCTGGGGGATAGGGGGTACACCGATAAACTCATCTTT.

This clone was found a few times. This sequence is one base from a far larger clone and is likely a read error. This sample includes further DNA sequences coding for the same CDR3. The chain joins TRDV2 to TRDJ1, with a possible D match to TRDD3 (5 bases). The CDR3 has 15 residues. CDR1 is GEAIGNYY, CDR2 EKD, per germline. CDR3 protein: CACDTVGTYTDKLIF. The CDR3, as DNA: TGTGCCTGTGACACAGTGGGGACGTACACCGATAAACTTATCTTT.

In its sample, this clone ranks as medium-sized. One base separates it from a far larger clone, so it is likely a read error. J is TRDJ1 and V is TRDV2, with TRDD3 identical over 8 bases. J gave up 7 bases and V 0 bases, and 9 bases lay outside the gene matches. Per germline, CDR1 GEAIGNYY and CDR2 EKD. The CDR3 totals 15 residues. The CDR3 sequence is CACDTAGRDTGKLIF. The CDR3 nucleotides read TGTGCCTGTGACACCGCCGGGCGGGATACGGGTAAACTCATCTTT.

This clone was picked up a small number of times. It is likely a read error: a sequence one base away is far more abundant. The sample carries other DNA sequences with the same CDR3. The rearrangement uses TRDV2 and TRDJ1; TRDD3 matches at 12 bases. CDR1 and CDR2 (germline): GEAIGNYY, EKD. V lost 3 bases to trimming and J lost 2 bases; unmatched junction nucleotides: 15. The CDR3 is 19 residues long. CDR3 amino acids: CACDPVLGDTQLYTDKLIF. The CDR3 DNA reads TGTGCCTGTGACCCGGTACTGGGGGATACACAGTTGTATACCGATAAACTCATCTTT.

As regards this clone: The TCRdb record carries a much larger clone's protein, which differs from this DNA's translation at residue 11; a read error is the likely cause, and the protein listed here is the DNA translation. Distinct nucleotide sequences in the sample also encode this CDR3. This chain connects TRDV2 to TRDJ3; TRDD3 aligns across 11 bases. Germline V lookup: CDR1 GEAIGNYY, CDR2 EKD. Losses at the gene ends were 2 bases for V and 5 bases for J; bases not matched to a gene: 7. CDR3 length: 18 amino acids. The CDR3 sequence is CACDILGDSTRDTRQMFF. The CDR3 DNA sequence: TGTGCCTGTGACATACTGGGGGATAGTACCAGGGACACCCGACAGATGTTTTTC.

In this sample, this clone turned up a few times. The mismatch at residue 4 between this DNA's translation and the TCRdb protein of a much larger clone likely reflects a read error; the protein shown is translated from the DNA. V and J are TRDV2 and TRDJ3, with TRDD3 identical over 10 bases. After removal of 5 bases from V and 0 bases from J, the junction contained 12 bases not matched to a gene. This CDR3 has 20 residues. CDR1 is GEAIGNYY and CDR2 is EKD in the germline V gene. The CDR3 loop is CACGQLGDDTLSWDTRQMFF. The CDR3 DNA follows: TGTGCCTGTGGCCAACTGGGGGATGATACTCTCTCCTGGGACACCCGACAGATGTTTTTC.

On this clone itself: This DNA's translation differs at residue 12 from TCRdb's protein, which comes from a much larger clone; a read error is likely, and the protein shown is translated from the DNA. This chain joins TRDV2 and TRDJ1; 12 bases map to TRDD3. The CDR3 spans 17 residues. The ends lost 0 bases at V and 6 bases at J; junction bases unmatched: 10. The germline gives CDR1 GEAIGNYY, CDR2 EKD. The DNA for the CDR3 is TGTGCCTGTGACACCATAGGACTGGGGGATACCACGAATAAACTCATCTTT. Translating it yields CACDTIGLGDTTNKLIF.

This clone was observed a few times. A far larger clone is a single base away, which makes a read error likely. Other DNA variants within this sample encode the same CDR3. The rearrangement joins TRDV2 to TRDJ1, with TRDD3 identical over 7 bases. CDR1 is GEAIGNYY and CDR2 is EKD in the germline V gene. CDR3 length: 17 residues. CDR3 in DNA: TGTGCCTGCGACACGGTGGGGGACCCCGAGGACACCGATAAACTCATCTTT. Protein sequence: CACDTVGDPEDTDKLIF.

This clone was detected only a few times. The protein held in TCRdb is that of a much larger clone and does not match this DNA's translation at residue 11, likely because of a read error; the protein shown is translated from the DNA. The chain joins TRDV2 to TRDJ1; 13 nucleotides agree with TRDD3. The V and J ends lost 3 bases and 0 bases, in that order; junction bases with no gene match: 9. The CDR3 is 18 amino acids. CDR1 is GEAIGNYY, CDR2 EKD, per germline. The CDR3 sequence: CACDVLGDTEEHTDKLIF. In nucleotides, the CDR3 is TGTGCCTGTGACGTACTGGGGGATACGGAGGAGCACACCGATAAACTCATCTTT.

Details on this clone: TCRdb attributes to this sequence the protein of a much larger clone, which differs from the DNA translation at residue 21; a read error is likely, and the protein displayed is translated from the DNA. V gene TRDV2 combines with J gene TRDJ3; 7 nucleotides match TRDD3. The CDR3 is 23 amino acids. Germline V CDR1 and CDR2: GEAIGNYY, EKD. CDR3: CACDPAVSRTGDPSSWDTRQIFF. The CDR3 DNA is TGTGCCTGTGACCCGGCAGTTTCGCGTACTGGGGACCCAAGCTCCTGGGACACCCGACAGATATTTTTC.

On this clone itself: TCRdb's protein, taken from a much larger clone, differs from this DNA's translation at residue 10, likely owing to a read error; the protein displayed comes from the DNA. The gene calls are TRDV2 and TRDJ1; D ambiguous. The ends were cut back, 0 bases at V and 4 bases at J, with 14 bases in the middle. Germline V lookup: CDR1 GEAIGNYY, CDR2 EKD. This CDR3 region has 15 residues. The CDR3 DNA follows: TGTGCCTGTGACACCCTCGGGACGGCCAGCGATAAACTCATCTTT. It is translated as CACDTLGTASDKLIF.

This clone was detected only a few times. With a far larger clone one base away, a read error is the likely cause. Other nucleotide sequences from this sample produce the same CDR3. The J gene is TRDJ1, the V gene TRDV2; tentative D call: TRDD3 (5 bases). The length of the CDR3 is 15 residues. Looked up from germline, CDR1 is GEAIGNYY and CDR2 is EKD. The CDR3 DNA reads as TGTGCCTGTGACACAGTGGGGACGTACACTGATAAACTCATCTTT. Encoded protein: CACDTVGTYTDKLIF.

About this clone itself: The protein that TCRdb holds for this DNA derives from a much larger clone and differs from the translated DNA at residue 15, which likely indicates a read error; the protein shown here is translated from the DNA. V gene TRDV2 combines with J gene TRDJ1; 11 bases align to TRDD3. CDR3 length: 17 amino acids. CDR1 GEAIGNYY and CDR2 EKD come from the germline V gene. CDR3 sequence (DNA): TGTGCCTGTGACACTGTGGGGGATACGCTCGGTATTCATAAACCCATCTTT. Residues: CACDTVGDTLGIHKPIF.

This clone was recorded a few times. It differs at one base from a far larger clone, so likely a read error. At the DNA level, this CDR3 is encoded by other sequences in the same sample as well. The V call is TRDV2, the J call TRDJ3; 9 positions agree with TRDD3. Looked up from germline, CDR1 is GEAIGNYY and CDR2 is EKD. There are 21 residues in the CDR3. CDR3 residues: CACDTAGGYPSTTWDTRQMFF. CDR3 sequence (DNA): TGTGCCTGTGACACAGCAGGGGGATACCCCAGCACCACCTGGGACACCCGGCAGATGTTTTTC.